The present entry profiles one T cell receptor (beta chain) with its context. Profiled with immunoSEQ multiplex PCR; TCRdb holds only in-frame clones, not every one. The data contain 25,000 to 30,000 clones, 65% to 85% of them singletons. The CDR3 runs 16 residues. Germline V gives CDR1 MNHEY, CDR2 SMNVEV (reference sequence). V lost 6 bases to trimming and J lost 1 base, with 18 bases between them. This entry is derived from a study of neoadjuvant nivolumab and ipilimumab in lung cancer. The sample here was peripheral blood, taken before neoadjuvant nivolumab, alone or with ipilimumab. The chain employs TRBV27 and TRBJ2-5, with D possibly being TRBD2 (5 bases). This sequence was found in an adult with non-small cell lung cancer. The CDR3 DNA is TGTGCCAGCAGGATTGTGGGTCCGAGGGCCCAAGAGACCCAGTACTTC. Translating it yields CASRIVGPRAQETQYF.